This T cell receptor (beta chain) was identified during a study of shared clonotypes between healthy human individuals. About the research overall: In total, the donors were a couple of women and a few men aged 18 to 49.

As concerns this clone: The antigen is unknown. The identical CDR3 is also encoded by other nucleotide sequences in the sample.

The CDR3 totals 13 residues. Germline loops: CDR1 KGHSH, CDR2 LQKENI. V lost 1 base and J 4 bases, leaving 8 bases between the germline ends. Produced via immunoSEQ multiplex PCR; TCRdb's table is partial and in-frame only. The data show around 1.9 million clones, about 94% seen once. Study conclusions and caveats: Among donors, clonotype sharing was expected to be affected by sequencing depth. Naive subsets generally exceeded memory subsets in estimated richness.

Naive CD8 cells lacked CD45RO, underwent positive selection for CCR7 and left out terminally differentiated effector memory CD45RA+ cells. Nashville, Tennessee was home to all donors, who were Caucasian adults. The V call is TRBV18, the J call TRBJ2-7, with D perhaps TRBD1 (5 bases). The receptor comes from a man aged 18 to 30 in good health. Some clones in this sample may be carry-over from other donors' samples. Specimen: naive CD8+ T cells from PBMCs. This CDR3 is CASSPRDSYEQYF. CDR3 DNA: TGTGCCAGCTCACCACGAGACAGTTACGAGCAGTACTTC.